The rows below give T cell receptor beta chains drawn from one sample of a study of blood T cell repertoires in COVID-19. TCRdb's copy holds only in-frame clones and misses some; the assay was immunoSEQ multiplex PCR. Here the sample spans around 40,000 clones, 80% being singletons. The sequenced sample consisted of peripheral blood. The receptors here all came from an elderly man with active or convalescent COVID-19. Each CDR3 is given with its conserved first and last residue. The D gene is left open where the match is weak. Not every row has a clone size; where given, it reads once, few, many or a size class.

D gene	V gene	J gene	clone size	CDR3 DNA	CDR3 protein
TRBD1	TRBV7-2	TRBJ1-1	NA	TGTGCCAGCAGCGCACGACAGGGCAGGACTGAAGCTTTCTTT	CASSARQGRTEAFF
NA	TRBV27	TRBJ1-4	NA	TGTGCCAGCAGCTCCGGACAGTTCACTCTAGAAAAACTGTTTTTT	CASSSGQFTLEKLFF
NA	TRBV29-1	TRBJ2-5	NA	TGCAGCGTGGGACATGGAAGGGAGACCCAGTACTTC	CSVGHGRETQYF
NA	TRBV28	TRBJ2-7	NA	TGTGCCAGCAGTCCAACAGGGTACTACGAGCAGTACTTC	CASSPTGYYEQYF
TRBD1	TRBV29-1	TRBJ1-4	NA	TGCAGCGTTGGGGGATCCGGGACAGGCGAAAAACTGTTTTTT	CSVGGSGTGEKLFF
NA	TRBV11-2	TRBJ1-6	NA	TGTGCCAGCAGCTTAGATGGGGGCGGATCCTATAATTCACCCCTCCACTTT	CASSLDGGGSYNSPLHF
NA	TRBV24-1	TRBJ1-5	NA	TGTGCCACCAGTGGGGCAGTCGAAGGCAATCAGCCCCAGCATTTT	CATSGAVEGNQPQHF
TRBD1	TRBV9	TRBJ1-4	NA	TGTGCCAGCAGCGCGGGACAGGGAGTTGAAAAACTGTTTTTT	CASSAGQGVEKLFF
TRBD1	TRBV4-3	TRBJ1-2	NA	TGCGCCAGCAGCCAAGGGGACAGGGCTGGCTACACCTTC	CASSQGDRAGYTF
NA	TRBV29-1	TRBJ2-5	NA	TGCAGCGTTGACCTTGCAGCGGACCAAGAGACCCAGTACTTC	CSVDLAADQETQYF
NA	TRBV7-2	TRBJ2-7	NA	TGTGCCAGCAGCTTAAAGGGGGGCGGGGGCCAAACCTCCTACGAGCAGTACTTC	CASSLKGGGGQTSYEQYF
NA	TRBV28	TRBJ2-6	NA	TGTGCCAGCAGTTCGGACAGTCGGGGAGCTGGGGCCAACGTCCTGACTTTC	CASSSDSRGAGANVLTF
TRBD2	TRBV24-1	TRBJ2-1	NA	TGTGCCATTGGGACCCGACGGCGGGGGGGCCGTGGAAATGAGCAGTTCTTC	CAIGTRRRGGRGNEQFF
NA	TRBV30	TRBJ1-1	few	TGTGCCTGGAGTGTAATGGGGCGGTACACTGAAGCTTTCTTT	CAWSVMGRYTEAFF
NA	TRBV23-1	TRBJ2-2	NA	TGCGCCAGCAGTCAACCAGGGAAGAACACCGGGGAGCTGTTTTTT	CASSQPGKNTGELFF
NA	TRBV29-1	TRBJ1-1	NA	TGCAGCGTCCGGGGGTCCACTGAAGCTTTCTTT	CSVRGSTEAFF
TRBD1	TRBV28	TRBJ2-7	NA	TGTGCCAGCAGGCCAAACAGGGGGAGCTCCTACGAGCAGTACTTC	CASRPNRGSSYEQYF
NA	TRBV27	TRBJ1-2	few	TGTGCCAGCAGTCCTACAGGCAACTATGGCTACACCTTC	CASSPTGNYGYTF
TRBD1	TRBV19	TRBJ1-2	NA	TGTGCCAGCCTGGACAGGGACCGCTATGGCTACACCTTC	CASLDRDRYGYTF
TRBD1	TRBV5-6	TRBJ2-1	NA	TGTGCCAGCAGCCGAAGGACAGGGTGGGACAATGAGCAGTTCTTC	CASSRRTGWDNEQFF
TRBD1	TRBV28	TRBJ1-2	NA	TGTGCCAGCAGTTCGAACCGACAGGGCGGCTATGGCTACACCTTC	CASSSNRQGGYGYTF
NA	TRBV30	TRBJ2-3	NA	TGTGCCTGGAGCCGCGGCCGGATCGCTGGCACAGATACGCAGTATTTT	CAWSRGRIAGTDTQYF
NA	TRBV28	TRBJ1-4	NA	TGTGCCAGCAGTTTATCAGGCAGTTTTAGGGAAAAACTGTTTTTT	CASSLSGSFREKLFF
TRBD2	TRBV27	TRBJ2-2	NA	TGTGCCAGCAGTCCAGGGGTCGGTCTAGCGGGAGGGTACACCGGGGAGCTGTTTTTT	CASSPGVGLAGGYTGELFF
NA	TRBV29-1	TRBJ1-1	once	TGCAGCGTTGAAGCCTGGGGGCGAAGGAACACTGAAGCTTTCTTT	CSVEAWGRRNTEAFF
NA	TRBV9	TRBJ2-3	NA	TGTGCCAGCAGGAGGGATAGCACAGATACGCAGTATTTT	CASRRDSTDTQYF
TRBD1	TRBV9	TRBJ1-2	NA	TGTGCCAGCAGCGTAGGACAGGGTAACTATGGCTACACCTTC	CASSVGQGNYGYTF
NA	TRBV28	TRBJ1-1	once	TGTGCCAGCAGTTTGAATCAGGGAACTGAAGCTTTCTTT	CASSLNQGTEAFF
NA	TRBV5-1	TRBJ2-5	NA	TGCGCCAGCAGCGTGAGGGAGCGGGAGACCCAGTACTTC	CASSVRERETQYF
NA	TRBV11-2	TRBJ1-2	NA	TGTGCCAGCAGCTCCCCATGGGCGGGTATCTATGGCTACACCTTC	CASSSPWAGIYGYTF
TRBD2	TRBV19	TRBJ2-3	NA	TGTGCCAGCAGTAAGGGGGGTGGTCTAGCGGGAGAGGGTACAGATACGCAGTATTTT	CASSKGGGLAGEGTDTQYF
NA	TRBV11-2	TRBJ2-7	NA	TGTGCCAGCAGCTTAAATTCGAGGGGGGGTTACGAGCAGTACTTC	CASSLNSRGGYEQYF
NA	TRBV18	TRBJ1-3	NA	TGTGCCAGCTCACCATTAGGAGACTCTGGAAACACCATATATTTT	CASSPLGDSGNTIYF
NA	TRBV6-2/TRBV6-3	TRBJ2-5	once	TGTGCCAGCAGTCTACCCCAAGAGACCCAGTACTTC	CASSLPQETQYF
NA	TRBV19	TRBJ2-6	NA	TGTGCCAGTAGTCCCGGGGACAAGGGGGTCTCTGGGGCCAACGTCCTGACTTTC	CASSPGDKGVSGANVLTF
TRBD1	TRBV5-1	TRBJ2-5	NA	TGCGCCAGCAGCCTAGGACAGGGGGAGACCCAGTACTTC	CASSLGQGETQYF
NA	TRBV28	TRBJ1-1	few	TGTGCCAGCAAGGAACAGGGCGACACTGAAGCTTTCTTT	CASKEQGDTEAFF
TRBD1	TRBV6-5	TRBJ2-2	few	TGTGCCAGCAAGGGACAGGGGACCGGGGAGCTGTTTTTT	CASKGQGTGELFF
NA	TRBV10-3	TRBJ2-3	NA	TGTGCCATCAGTGTGGGAGCAGATACGCAGTATTTT	CAISVGADTQYF
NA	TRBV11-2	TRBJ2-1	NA	TGTGCCAGCAGCTTAGTACTCTTCAATGAGCAGTTCTTC	CASSLVLFNEQFF